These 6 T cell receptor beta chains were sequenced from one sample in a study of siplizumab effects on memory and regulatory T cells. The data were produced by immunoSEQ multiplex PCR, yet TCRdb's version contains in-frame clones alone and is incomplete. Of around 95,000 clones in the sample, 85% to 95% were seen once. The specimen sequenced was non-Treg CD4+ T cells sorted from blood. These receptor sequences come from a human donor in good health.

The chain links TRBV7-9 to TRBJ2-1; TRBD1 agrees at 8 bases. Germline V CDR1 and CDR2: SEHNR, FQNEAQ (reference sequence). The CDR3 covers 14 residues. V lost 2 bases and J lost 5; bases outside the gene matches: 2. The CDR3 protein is CASSLQGADNEQFF. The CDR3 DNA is TGTGCCAGCAGCTTACAGGGGGCCGACAATGAGCAGTTCTTC.

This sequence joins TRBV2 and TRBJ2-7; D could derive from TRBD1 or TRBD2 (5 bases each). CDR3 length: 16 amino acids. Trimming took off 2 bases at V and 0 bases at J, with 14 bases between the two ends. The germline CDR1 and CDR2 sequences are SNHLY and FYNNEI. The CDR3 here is CASSEQGTRSSYEQYF. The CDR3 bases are TGTGCCAGCAGTGAACAGGGAACTAGAAGCTCCTACGAGCAGTACTTC.

The CDR3 spells CASSLQGRETEAFF. The CDR3 bases are TGCGCCAGCAGCTTGCAGGGGAGGGAGACTGAAGCTTTCTTT. The chain employs TRBV5-1 and TRBJ1-1, with D perhaps TRBD1 (6 bases). The ends were cut back, 1 base at V and 5 bases at J, with 12 bases in the middle. Germline V CDR1 and CDR2: SGHRS, YFSETQ. The CDR3 extends over 14 amino acids.

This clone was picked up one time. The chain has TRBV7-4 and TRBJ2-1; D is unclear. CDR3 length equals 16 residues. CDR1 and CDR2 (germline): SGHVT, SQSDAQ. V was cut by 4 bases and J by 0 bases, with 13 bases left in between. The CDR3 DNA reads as TGTGCCAGCAGCTGCGCTTCCATGAGCTCCTACAATGAGCAGTTCTTC. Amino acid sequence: CASSCASMSSYNEQFF.

CDR3 coding DNA: TGTGCCAGCAGCCAGTTCGGACGAAGCGGGAGGCTTACAGATACGCAGTATTTT. Translated, it gives CASSQFGRSGRLTDTQYF. The chain employs TRBV5-6 and TRBJ2-3, with TRBD2 identical over 9 bases. V was pared by 4 bases and J by 3 bases, with 15 bases of the junction left unmatched. This CDR3 has 18 amino acids. CDR1 and CDR2 from the germline V gene are SGHDT and YYEEEE.

CDR3 in amino acids: CASSVPRETQYF. The CDR3 DNA reads as TGCGCCAGCAGTGTTCCCCGCGAGACCCAGTACTTC. The genes are TRBV5-1 and TRBJ2-5, with D hard to call. V was pared by 5 bases and J by 5 bases, with 10 bases between. CDR1 is SGHRS and CDR2 is YFSETQ in the germline V gene. The CDR3 extends over 12 amino acids. Filled out from reference TRBV5-1 and TRBJ2-5, the complete variable domain reads KAGVTQTPRYLIKTRGQQVTLSCSPISGHRSVSWYQQTPGQGLQFLFEYFSETQRNKGNFPGRFSGRQFSNSRSEMNVSTLELGDSALYLCASSVPRETQYFGPGTRLLVL.